This TCR beta chain was captured in a study of blood T cell repertoires in COVID-19. Clones were read by immunoSEQ multiplex PCR, and TCRdb kept only the in-frame ones, dropping some. The sample contains 110,000 or so clones, around 86% of which appear only once. This clone was detected a few times. Germline assignment: CDR1 SGHVS and CDR2 FNYEAQ. Trimming removed 1 base at V and 7 bases at J, with 13 bases between. The CDR3 is 14 residues long. This rearrangement joins TRBV7-6 to TRBJ2-5; no clear D. The specimen was peripheral blood. The TCR was taken from an older woman with acute or convalescent COVID-19. DNA of the CDR3: TGTGCCAGCAGCTTAGATCCAGGCCTCGGGACCCAGTACTTC. It specifies CASSLDPGLGTQYF.